This is a list of T cell receptor beta chains from one sample in a study of control samples from healthy donors and cancer patients. TCRdb keeps only in-frame clones here, not all; method: immunoSEQ multiplex PCR. The table lists some 120,000 clones, 90% to 95% of them singletons. Material for sequencing was PBMCs. The source is a man aged 50-59 years with head and neck cancer. Both conserved end residues are trimmed from each CDR3.

v_call	j_call	cdr3_aa
TRBV7-6	TRBJ2-3	ASSLTDTQY
TRBV7-2	TRBJ2-2	ASSSGLAGGAGELF
TRBV7-6	TRBJ2-5	ASSLVAGGQETQY
TRBV7-3	TRBJ2-7	ASSLALLAGPTSYEQY
TRBV29-1	TRBJ1-3	SVRSSGNTIY
TRBV5-1	TRBJ2-1	ASSPEGSGNEQF
TRBV5-5	TRBJ1-3	ASWGGFASGNTIY
TRBV5-6	TRBJ2-7	ASSSSYEQY
TRBV28	TRBJ2-7	ASSSRTDIH
TRBV7-2	TRBJ1-1	ASRRAKDTEAF
TRBV5-6	TRBJ2-7	ASSFLGAAKDEQY
TRBV27	TRBJ2-7	ASSVGQGMGDYEQY
TRBV2	TRBJ1-1	ASSEGGPNTEAF
TRBV9	TRBJ2-3	ASSVETGTSLIDTQY